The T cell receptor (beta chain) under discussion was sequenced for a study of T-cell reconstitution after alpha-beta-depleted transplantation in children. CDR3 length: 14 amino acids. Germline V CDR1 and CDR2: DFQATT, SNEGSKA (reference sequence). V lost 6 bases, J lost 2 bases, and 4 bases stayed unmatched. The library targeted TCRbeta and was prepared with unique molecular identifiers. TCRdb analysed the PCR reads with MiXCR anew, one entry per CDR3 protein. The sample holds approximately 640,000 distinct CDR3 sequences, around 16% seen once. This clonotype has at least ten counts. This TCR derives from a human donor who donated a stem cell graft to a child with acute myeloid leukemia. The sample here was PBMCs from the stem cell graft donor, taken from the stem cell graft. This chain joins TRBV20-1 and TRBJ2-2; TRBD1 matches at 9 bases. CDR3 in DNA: TGCAGTGCCTCGGGACAGGGCAACACCGGGGAGCTGTTTTTT. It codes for CSASGQGNTGELFF.